The 21 T cell receptor beta chains below all came from one sample that was sequenced in a study of T cells in Graves' hyperthyroidism and ophthalmopathy. There were TCR beta CDR3 regions amplified from RNA transcripts. The primer set for the first-round RT-PCR of the TCR CDR3 was HTBI. In TCRdb, the multiplex PCR reads were re-called with MiXCR into one record per CDR3 protein. The sample has roughly 500,000 distinct CDR3 sequences; 40% to 55% are singletons. Sequencing was done on a sample of peripheral blood or thyroid tissue (not recorded which). These receptors all stem from an adult woman with Graves' disease, either hyperthyroidism or ophthalmopathy (not recorded which).

This chain joins TRBV11-2 and TRBJ2-7, with 8 nucleotides matching TRBD1. Germline CDR1 reads SGHAT; CDR2 reads FQNNGV. The CDR3 is made up of 15 amino acids. Trimming cost V 4 bases and J 9 bases; bases outside gene matches: 14. The CDR3, as DNA: TGTGCCAGCAGCTCTGACGGGACAGGAGGTTTAGGGCAGTACTTC. Its protein product is CASSSDGTGGLGQYF.

The table lists this clonotype with many counts. The chain couples TRBV5-8 to TRBJ2-7, with 9 bases matching TRBD2. Germline trimming cut 1 base from V and 0 bases from J; bases unmatched to any gene: 5. The CDR3 spans 16 residues. From germline, CDR1 is SGHTS and CDR2 YDEGEE. The CDR3 protein is CASSLSLAGPSYEQYF. The CDR3 DNA reads TGTGCCAGCAGCTTGAGTCTAGCGGGACCCTCCTACGAGCAGTACTTC.

This clonotype was counted ten times or more. This sequence joins TRBV6-6 and TRBJ1-1, with TRBD1 matching 8 bases. Germline-derived CDR1 and CDR2 are MNHNY and SVGAGI (reference sequence). CDR3 length: 12 amino acids. The V gene end was trimmed by 2 bases and the J gene end by 10 bases; junction bases not matched to a gene: 3. CDR3 in amino acids: CASSYLDRGAFF. The DNA for the CDR3 is TGTGCCAGCAGTTACCTTGACAGGGGAGCTTTCTTT.

A remark on this clonotype: A much larger clone lies a single base off, so this may be a read error. V and J are TRBV7-2 and TRBJ2-5; a possible D gene is TRBD1 (5 bases). V lost 3 bases and J lost 5, with 13 bases in between. In germline, CDR1 is SGHTA, CDR2 FQGNSA. The CDR3 contains 14 residues. The CDR3 is CASSLDQGRETQYF. For the CDR3, the DNA is TGTGCCAGCAGCTTGGACCAGGGCAGGGAGACCCAGTACTTC.

This clonotype was detected once. Here the CDR3 reads CASSQQTGSGANVLTF. The CDR3 DNA follows: TGCGCCAGCAGCCAACAGACAGGGTCTGGGGCCAACGTCCTGACTTTC. V gene TRBV4-1 combines with J gene TRBJ2-6; 7 bases agree with TRBD1. V dropped 2 bases and J dropped 1; count of bases not matched to a gene: 2. The CDR3 length is 16 residues. The germline CDR1 and CDR2 sequences are MGHRA and YSYEKL.

The V call is TRBV29-1, the J call TRBJ2-7, with D possibly called TRBD1 or TRBD2 (5 bases each). The germline gives CDR1 SQVTM, CDR2 ANQGSEA. The CDR3 totals 11 residues. The CDR3 nucleotides are TGCAGTTGCAGTGGGGGCTACGAGCAGTACTTC. Translated, it gives CSCSGGYEQYF.

This clonotype was observed a few times. This chain connects TRBV7-8 to TRBJ2-3, with D perhaps matching TRBD2 (5 bases). V was pared by 2 bases and J by 1 base, with 13 bases between. The CDR3 sequence is 16 residues long. Germline V CDR1 and CDR2: SGHVS, FQNEAQ. For the CDR3, the DNA is TGTGCCAGCAGCTTATTAGGCGGGCCTGGCACAGATACGCAGTATTTT. Encoded protein: CASSLLGGPGTDTQYF.

The CDR3 loop reads CASSDPGGKYEQYF. In DNA form, the CDR3 reads TGCGCCAGCAGTGACCCGGGTGGAAAATACGAGCAGTACTTC. This chain joins TRBV10-1 and TRBJ2-7; D gene uncertain. The CDR3 covers 14 residues. CDR1 is WNHNN, CDR2 SYGVQD, per germline (reference sequence). Trimming removed 3 bases from V and 4 bases from J, with 13 bases in between.

This clonotype came up many times. The genes are TRBV6-5 and TRBJ1-3; D unclear. CDR3 length: 14 residues. V was shortened by 5 bases and J by 0 bases, with 8 bases between the two germline ends. Germline lookup yields CDR1 MNHEY and CDR2 SVGAGI. The CDR3 spells CASSHDNSGNTIYF. DNA of the CDR3: TGTGCCAGCAGTCATGACAACTCTGGAAACACCATATATTTT.

This clonotype was found many times. The chain has TRBV5-1 and TRBJ1-4, with 7 positions matching TRBD1. CDR1 and CDR2 (germline): SGHRS, YFSETQ. Trimming cost V 4 bases and J 5 bases; bases outside gene matches: 8. This CDR3 is 15 amino acids long. DNA for the CDR3: TGCGCCAGCAGCCCACAAGGACAGGCAAATGAAAAACTGTTTTTT. It is translated as CASSPQGQANEKLFF.

The DNA for the CDR3 is TGTGCCAGCAGTTTTAATTGGGGCGTTGCTGAAGCTTTCTTT. It codes for CASSFNWGVAEAFF. This chain links TRBV28 with TRBJ1-1, with a tentative D call TRBD1 (5 bases). The CDR3 length is 14 residues. Germline CDR1 and CDR2: MDHEN and SYDVKM. The V gene lost 3 bases and the J gene lost 6 bases, with 14 bases spanning the gap. The full variable domain, in which reference TRBV28 and TRBJ1-1 provide the parts outside the CDR3, is DVKVTQSSRYLVKRTGEKVFLECVQDMDHENMFWYRQDPGLGLRLIYFSYDVKMKEKGDIPEGYSVSREKKERFSLILESASTNQTSMYLCASSFNWGVAEAFFGQGTRLTVV.

This clonotype was seen ten or more times. The chain recombines TRBV2 with TRBJ2-2; TRBD1 matches 9 bases. The germline gives CDR1 SNHLY, CDR2 FYNNEI. The CDR3 spans 14 residues. J lost 6 bases, V lost 5 bases, and 4 bases had no gene match. The CDR3 sequence is CASSRDREAGELFF. The CDR3 nucleotides read TGTGCCAGCAGTCGGGACAGGGAGGCCGGGGAGCTGTTTTTT.

The chain employs TRBV24-1 and TRBJ2-7, with D tentatively TRBD1 (6 bases). CDR1 is KGHDR, CDR2 SFDVKD, per germline. The ends were cut back, 9 bases at V and 5 bases at J, with 16 bases in the middle. The CDR3 runs to 13 residues. The CDR3 reads CATSSGAPHEQYF. The CDR3 DNA sequence: TGTGCCACCTCCTCAGGGGCCCCCCACGAGCAGTACTTC.

This clonotype was recorded at least ten times. The rearrangement links TRBV15 to TRBJ2-7, with 8 positions matching TRBD1. The germline V gene encodes CDR1 LNHNV and CDR2 YYDKDF (reference sequence). The CDR3 has 15 amino acids. The J segment lost 4 bases and the V segment lost 3 bases, leaving 8 bases of the junction unmatched. This chain's CDR3 is CATSSEQGASYEQYF. CDR3 in DNA: TGTGCCACCAGCAGTGAGCAGGGGGCATCGTACGAGCAGTACTTC.

The chain is built from TRBV2 and TRBJ2-5, with 8 bases identical to TRBD1. V lost 1 base to trimming and J lost 4 bases; unmatched junction nucleotides: 5. This CDR3 comprises 15 residues. Per germline, CDR1 SNHLY and CDR2 FYNNEI. As DNA, the CDR3 is TGTGCCAGCAGTGAAGGGACAGGGTCGGGAGAGACCCAGTACTTC. This codes for CASSEGTGSGETQYF.

Of note for this clonotype: Relative to the germline gene, one junction end is altered; a read error may explain this. The chain joins TRBV2 to TRBJ2-7, with D perhaps TRBD1 (5 bases). The germline CDR1 and CDR2 sequences are SNHLY and FYNNEI. The CDR3 sequence is 13 residues long. CDR3: CAGSRDSFDEQYF. CDR3 in DNA: TGTGCCGGCAGCCGCGACAGTTTCGACGAGCAGTACTTC.

The sample holds many counts of this clonotype. The rearrangement uses TRBV12-3 or TRBV12-4 and TRBJ1-1; perhaps TRBD1 as D (6 bases). The CDR3 runs to 12 residues. V was trimmed by 3 bases and J by 12 bases, leaving 14 bases between them. The chain's CDR3 is CASSLGGEQTFF. As DNA, the CDR3 is TGTGCCAGCAGTTTGGGGGGCGAGCAGACTTTCTTT.

The chain recombines TRBV12-3 or TRBV12-4 with TRBJ1-5; maybe TRBD1 (5 bases). This CDR3 contains 12 residues. As DNA, the CDR3 is TGTGCTAGAGGGGAGCCCCAAGAGACCCAGCATTTT. It yields the protein CARGEPQETQHF.

As to this clonotype: One end of the junction fails to match germline, which may point to a read error. The rearrangement joins TRBV10-3 to TRBJ1-6; D not certain. The germline CDR1 and CDR2 sequences are ENHRY and SYGVKD. This CDR3 comprises 14 residues. The CDR3 coding sequence is TGTGCCATCAGTAGGACGGGCGGGGATTCACCCCCCCACTTT. The encoded protein is CAISRTGGDSPPHF.

The table lists this clonotype with a few counts. The limits of the CDR3 on the DNA are not certain, so only TCRdb's listed CDR3 is given. The chain employs TRBV29-1 and TRBJ1-2; TRBD1 was called by the table and not checked on the DNA. The CDR3 adds up to 10 amino acids, both ends counted. Germline CDR1 and CDR2: SQVTM and ANQGSEA. This CDR3 is CSVGAGSFTF.

Many counts were recorded for this clonotype. The chain uses TRBV19 and TRBJ2-7; TRBD2 aligns across 8 bases. Germline CDR1 LNHDA, CDR2 SQIVND (reference sequence). The CDR3 totals 13 residues. Losses at the gene ends were 4 bases for V and 4 bases for J; bases not matched to a gene: 3. CDR3 nucleotides: TGTGCCAGTAGTACAGGACTAGCTTACGAGCAGTACTTC. It encodes CASSTGLAYEQYF.